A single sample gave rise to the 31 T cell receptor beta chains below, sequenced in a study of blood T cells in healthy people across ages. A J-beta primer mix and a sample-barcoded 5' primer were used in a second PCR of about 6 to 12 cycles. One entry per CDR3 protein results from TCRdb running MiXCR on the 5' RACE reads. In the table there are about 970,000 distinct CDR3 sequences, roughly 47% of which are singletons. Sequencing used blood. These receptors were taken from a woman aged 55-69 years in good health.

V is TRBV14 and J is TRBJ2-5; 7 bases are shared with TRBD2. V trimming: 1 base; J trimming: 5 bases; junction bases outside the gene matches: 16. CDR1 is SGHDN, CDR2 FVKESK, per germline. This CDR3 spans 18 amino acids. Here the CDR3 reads CASSQGPGWLSSGETQYF. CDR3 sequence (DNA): TGTGCCAGCAGCCAAGGCCCGGGGTGGCTGTCTAGCGGCGAGACCCAGTACTTC.

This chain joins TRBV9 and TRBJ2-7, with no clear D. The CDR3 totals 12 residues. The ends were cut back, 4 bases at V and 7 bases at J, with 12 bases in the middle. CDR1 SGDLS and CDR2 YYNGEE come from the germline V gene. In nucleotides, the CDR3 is TGTGCCAGCAGCCCCAACATGCGAGAGCAGTACTTC. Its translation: CASSPNMREQYF.

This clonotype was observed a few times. The CDR3 is CASTLDRGVQETQYF. The DNA of the CDR3 is TGTGCCAGCACCCTAGATCGGGGGGTACAAGAGACCCAGTACTTC. The V gene is TRBV6-1, the J gene TRBJ2-5; TRBD2 matches at 7 bases. V gave up 7 bases and J gave up 2 bases; unmatched junction bases: 10. Germline values: CDR1 MNHNS, CDR2 SASEGT. The CDR3 extends over 15 amino acids.

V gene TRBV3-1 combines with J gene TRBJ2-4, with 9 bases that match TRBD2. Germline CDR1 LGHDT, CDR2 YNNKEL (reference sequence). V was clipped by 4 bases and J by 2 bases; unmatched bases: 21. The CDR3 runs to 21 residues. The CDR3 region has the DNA TGTGCCAGCAGCCCCGGGACTCCGGGACTAGCCTCGACCCATACCAAAAACATTCAGTACTTC. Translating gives CASSPGTPGLASTHTKNIQYF.

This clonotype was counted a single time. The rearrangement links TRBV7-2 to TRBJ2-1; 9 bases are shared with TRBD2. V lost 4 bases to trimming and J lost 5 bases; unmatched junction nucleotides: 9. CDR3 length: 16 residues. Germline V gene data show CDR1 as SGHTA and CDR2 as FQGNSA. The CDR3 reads CASSSRRTSDDNEQFF. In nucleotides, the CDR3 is TGTGCCAGCAGCTCCAGAAGGACTAGCGATGACAATGAGCAGTTCTTC.

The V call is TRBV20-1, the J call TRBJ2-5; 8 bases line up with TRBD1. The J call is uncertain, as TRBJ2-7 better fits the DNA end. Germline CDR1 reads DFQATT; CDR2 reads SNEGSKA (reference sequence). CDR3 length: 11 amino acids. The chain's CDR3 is CSALDRVEQYF. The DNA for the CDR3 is TGCAGTGCCCTGGACAGGGTCGAGCAGTACTTC.

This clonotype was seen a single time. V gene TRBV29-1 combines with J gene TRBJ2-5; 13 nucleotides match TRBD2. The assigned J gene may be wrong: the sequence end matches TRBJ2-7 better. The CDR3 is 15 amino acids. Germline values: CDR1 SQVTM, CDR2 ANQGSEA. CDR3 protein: CSATGTSGATYEQYF. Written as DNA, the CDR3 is TGCAGCGCAACCGGGACTAGCGGGGCTACCTACGAGCAGTACTTC.

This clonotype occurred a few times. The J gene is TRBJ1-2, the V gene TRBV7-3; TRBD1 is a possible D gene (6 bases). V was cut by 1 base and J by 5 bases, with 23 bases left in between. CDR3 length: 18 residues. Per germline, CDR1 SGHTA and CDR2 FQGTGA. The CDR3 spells CASSLRGGAGQQGYGYTF. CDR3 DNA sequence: TGTGCCAGCAGCTTAAGAGGTGGGGCCGGGCAACAGGGATATGGCTACACCTTC.

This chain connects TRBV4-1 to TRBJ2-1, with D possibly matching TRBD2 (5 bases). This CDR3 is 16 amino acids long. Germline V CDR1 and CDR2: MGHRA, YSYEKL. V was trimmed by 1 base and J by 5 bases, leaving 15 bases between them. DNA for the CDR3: TGCGCCAGCAGCCAAGTGTACCTAGCCGCCCACAATGAGCAGTTCTTC. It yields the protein CASSQVYLAAHNEQFF.

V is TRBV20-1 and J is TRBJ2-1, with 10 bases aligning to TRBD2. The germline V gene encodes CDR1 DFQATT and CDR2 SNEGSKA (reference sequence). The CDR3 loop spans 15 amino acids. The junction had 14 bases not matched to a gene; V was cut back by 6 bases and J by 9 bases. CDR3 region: CSAPRSGRANGEQFF. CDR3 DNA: TGCAGTGCCCCTCGGAGCGGGAGGGCCAATGGTGAGCAGTTCTTC.

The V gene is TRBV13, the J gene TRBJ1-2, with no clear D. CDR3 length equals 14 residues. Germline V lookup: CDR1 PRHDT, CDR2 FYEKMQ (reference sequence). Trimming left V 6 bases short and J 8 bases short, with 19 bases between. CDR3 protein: CASRPSDATYGYTF. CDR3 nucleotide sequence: TGTGCCAGCAGACCGTCGGACGCTACCTACGGCTACACCTTC.

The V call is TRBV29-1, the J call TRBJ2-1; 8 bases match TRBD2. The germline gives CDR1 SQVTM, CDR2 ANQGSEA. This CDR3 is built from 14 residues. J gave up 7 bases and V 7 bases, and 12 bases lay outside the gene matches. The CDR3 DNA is TGCAGCGCAAGGGGCGCGGGAGGTCTTAATGAGCAGTTCTTC. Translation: CSARGAGGLNEQFF.

CDR3 DNA: TGCGCCAGCAGCGTGGCAGCAGGGGACAATGAGCAGTTCTTC. Protein: CASSVAAGDNEQFF. The chain employs TRBV5-1 and TRBJ2-1, with D possibly TRBD1 on 6 matching bases. The CDR3 loop spans 14 amino acids. V lost 4 bases, J lost 5 bases, and 13 bases lay in between. Germline assignment: CDR1 SGHRS and CDR2 YFSETQ.

CDR3 residues: CASSQSGTVDEKLFF. The CDR3 DNA follows: TGTGCCAGCAGCCAATCCGGGACTGTGGATGAAAAACTGTTTTTT. The chain links TRBV16 to TRBJ1-4; D is possibly TRBD1 (5 bases). CDR1 is KGHSY and CDR2 is FQNENV in the germline V gene. The CDR3 contains 15 residues. V lost 0 bases and J 6 bases, leaving 11 bases between the germline ends.

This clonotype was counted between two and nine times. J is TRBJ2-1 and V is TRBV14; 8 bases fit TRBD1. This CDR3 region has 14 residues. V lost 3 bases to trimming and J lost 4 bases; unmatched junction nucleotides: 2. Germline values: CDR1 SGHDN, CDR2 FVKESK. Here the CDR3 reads CASSHRQGYNEQFF. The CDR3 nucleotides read TGTGCCAGCAGCCATCGACAGGGGTACAATGAGCAGTTCTTC.

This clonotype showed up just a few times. The CDR3 loop reads CASRGPREQYF. The CDR3 nucleotides are TGTGCCAGCAGGGGGCCGCGCGAGCAGTACTTC. This chain joins TRBV28 and TRBJ2-7; a weak D match, TRBD1 (5 bases). Germline V lookup: CDR1 MDHEN, CDR2 SYDVKM. The V end was cut by 6 bases, the J end by 6 bases, with 9 bases between. There are 11 residues in the CDR3. Together with reference TRBV28 and TRBJ2-7, the CDR3 gives the full variable domain: DVKVTQSSRYLVKRTGEKVFLECVQDMDHENMFWYRQDPGLGLRLIYFSYDVKMKEKGDIPEGYSVSREKKERFSLILESASTNQTSMYLCASRGPREQYFGPGTRLTVT.

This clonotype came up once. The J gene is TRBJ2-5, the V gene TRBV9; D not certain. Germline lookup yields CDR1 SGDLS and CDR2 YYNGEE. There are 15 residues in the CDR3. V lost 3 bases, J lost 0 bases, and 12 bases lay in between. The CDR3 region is CASSADDGYQETQYF. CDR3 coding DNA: TGTGCCAGCAGCGCCGACGATGGGTACCAAGAGACCCAGTACTTC.

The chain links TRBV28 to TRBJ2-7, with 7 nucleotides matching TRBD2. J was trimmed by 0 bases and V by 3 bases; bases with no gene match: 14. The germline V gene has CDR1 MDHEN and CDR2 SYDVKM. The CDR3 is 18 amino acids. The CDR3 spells CASSFRVQRDATSYEQYF. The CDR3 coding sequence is TGTGCCAGCAGTTTTAGGGTTCAGCGGGACGCCACCTCCTACGAGCAGTACTTC.

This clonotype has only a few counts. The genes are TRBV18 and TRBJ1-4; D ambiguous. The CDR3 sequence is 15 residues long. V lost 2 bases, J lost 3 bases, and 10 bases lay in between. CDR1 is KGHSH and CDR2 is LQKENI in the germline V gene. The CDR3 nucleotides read TGTGCCAGCTCACCAAGTGAAAGAGCTAATGAAAAACTGTTTTTT. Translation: CASSPSERANEKLFF.

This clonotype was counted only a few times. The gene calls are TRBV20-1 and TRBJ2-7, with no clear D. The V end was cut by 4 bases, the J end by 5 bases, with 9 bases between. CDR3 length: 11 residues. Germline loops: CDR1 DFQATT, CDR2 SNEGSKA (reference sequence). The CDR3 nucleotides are TGCAGTGCTAAAACCGGCGACGAGCAGTACTTC. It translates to CSAKTGDEQYF.

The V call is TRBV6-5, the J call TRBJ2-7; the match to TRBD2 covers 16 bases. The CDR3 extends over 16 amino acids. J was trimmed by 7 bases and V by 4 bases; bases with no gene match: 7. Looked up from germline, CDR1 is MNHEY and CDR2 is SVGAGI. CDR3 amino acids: CASSSLTGLAGGEQYF. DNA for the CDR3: TGTGCCAGCAGTTCCCTAACGGGACTAGCGGGAGGGGAGCAGTACTTC.

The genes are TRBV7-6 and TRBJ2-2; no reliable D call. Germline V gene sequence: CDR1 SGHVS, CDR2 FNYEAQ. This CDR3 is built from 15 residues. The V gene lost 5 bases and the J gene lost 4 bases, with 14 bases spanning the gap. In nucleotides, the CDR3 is TGTGCCAGCAGCCAAGGCAGTCGAGGCACCGGGGAGCTGTTTTTT. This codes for CASSQGSRGTGELFF. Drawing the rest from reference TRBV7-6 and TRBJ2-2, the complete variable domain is GAGVSQSPRYKVTKRGQDVALRCDPISGHVSLYWYRQALGQGPEFLTYFNYEAQQDKSGLPNDRFSAERPEGSISTLTIQRTEQRDSAMYRCASSQGSRGTGELFFGEGSRLTVL.

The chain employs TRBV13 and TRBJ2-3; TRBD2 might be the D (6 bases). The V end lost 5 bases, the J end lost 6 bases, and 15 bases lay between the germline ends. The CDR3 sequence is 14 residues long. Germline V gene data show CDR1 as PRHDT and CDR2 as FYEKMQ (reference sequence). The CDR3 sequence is CASSRLATKDTQYF. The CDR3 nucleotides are TGTGCCAGCAGCCGCCTAGCGACAAAGGATACGCAGTATTTT.

CDR3 sequence (DNA): TGTGCCAGCAGCCAAGATTTTAACCGGGACAGGGGGCACTTGAATCAGCCCCAGCATTTT. Translation: CASSQDFNRDRGHLNQPQHF. The chain couples TRBV3-1 to TRBJ1-5; 12 bases match TRBD1. The V gene end was trimmed by 0 bases and the J gene end by 4 bases; junction bases not matched to a gene: 13. CDR1 is LGHDT and CDR2 is YNNKEL in the germline V gene (reference sequence). The CDR3 covers 20 residues.

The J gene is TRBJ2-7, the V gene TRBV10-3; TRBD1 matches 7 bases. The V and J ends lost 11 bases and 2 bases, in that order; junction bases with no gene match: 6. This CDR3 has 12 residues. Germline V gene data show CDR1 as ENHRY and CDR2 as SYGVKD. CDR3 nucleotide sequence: TGTGCCGGGGGACAGTTCCCCTACGAGCAGTACTTC. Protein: CAGGQFPYEQYF.

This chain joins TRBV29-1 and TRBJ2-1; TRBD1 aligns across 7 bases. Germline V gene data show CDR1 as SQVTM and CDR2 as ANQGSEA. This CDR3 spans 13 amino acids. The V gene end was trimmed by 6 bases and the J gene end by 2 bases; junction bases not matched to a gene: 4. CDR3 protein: CSVVTGPYNEQFF. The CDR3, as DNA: TGCAGCGTCGTGACAGGGCCCTACAATGAGCAGTTCTTC.

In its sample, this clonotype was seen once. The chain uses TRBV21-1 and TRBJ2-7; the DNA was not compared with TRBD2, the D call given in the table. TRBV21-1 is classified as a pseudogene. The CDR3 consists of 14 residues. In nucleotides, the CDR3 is TGTGCCAGCGACCCTGGGCCCAGCTCCTACGAGCAGTACTTC. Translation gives CASDPGPSSYEQYF.

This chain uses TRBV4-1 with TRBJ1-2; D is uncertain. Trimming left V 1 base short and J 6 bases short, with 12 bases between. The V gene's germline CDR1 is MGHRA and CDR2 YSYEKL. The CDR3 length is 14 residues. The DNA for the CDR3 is TGCGCCAGCAGCCAAGTCGTACAAACAAATGGCTACACCTTC. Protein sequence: CASSQVVQTNGYTF.

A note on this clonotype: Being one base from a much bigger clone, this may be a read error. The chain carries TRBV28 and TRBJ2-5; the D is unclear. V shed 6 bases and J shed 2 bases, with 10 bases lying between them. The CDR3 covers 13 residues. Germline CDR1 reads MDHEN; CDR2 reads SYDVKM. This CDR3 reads CASSSEAQETQYF. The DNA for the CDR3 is TGTGCCAGCAGCTCGGAAGCTCAAGAGACCCAGTACTTC.

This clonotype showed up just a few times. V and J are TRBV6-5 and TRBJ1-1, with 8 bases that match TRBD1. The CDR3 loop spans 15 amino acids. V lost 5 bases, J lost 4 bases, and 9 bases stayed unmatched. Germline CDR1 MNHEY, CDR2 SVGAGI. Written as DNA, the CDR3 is TGTGCCAGCAGTACTGGACAGGGTGCGTTCACTGAAGCTTTCTTT. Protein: CASSTGQGAFTEAFF.

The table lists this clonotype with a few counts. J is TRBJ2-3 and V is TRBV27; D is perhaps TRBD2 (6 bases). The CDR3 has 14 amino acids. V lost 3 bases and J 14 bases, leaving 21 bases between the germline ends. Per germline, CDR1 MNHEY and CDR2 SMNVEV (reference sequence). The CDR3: CASSLRLTGDVLYF. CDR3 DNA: TGTGCCAGCAGTTTGAGACTAACGGGAGACGTCCTGTATTTT.